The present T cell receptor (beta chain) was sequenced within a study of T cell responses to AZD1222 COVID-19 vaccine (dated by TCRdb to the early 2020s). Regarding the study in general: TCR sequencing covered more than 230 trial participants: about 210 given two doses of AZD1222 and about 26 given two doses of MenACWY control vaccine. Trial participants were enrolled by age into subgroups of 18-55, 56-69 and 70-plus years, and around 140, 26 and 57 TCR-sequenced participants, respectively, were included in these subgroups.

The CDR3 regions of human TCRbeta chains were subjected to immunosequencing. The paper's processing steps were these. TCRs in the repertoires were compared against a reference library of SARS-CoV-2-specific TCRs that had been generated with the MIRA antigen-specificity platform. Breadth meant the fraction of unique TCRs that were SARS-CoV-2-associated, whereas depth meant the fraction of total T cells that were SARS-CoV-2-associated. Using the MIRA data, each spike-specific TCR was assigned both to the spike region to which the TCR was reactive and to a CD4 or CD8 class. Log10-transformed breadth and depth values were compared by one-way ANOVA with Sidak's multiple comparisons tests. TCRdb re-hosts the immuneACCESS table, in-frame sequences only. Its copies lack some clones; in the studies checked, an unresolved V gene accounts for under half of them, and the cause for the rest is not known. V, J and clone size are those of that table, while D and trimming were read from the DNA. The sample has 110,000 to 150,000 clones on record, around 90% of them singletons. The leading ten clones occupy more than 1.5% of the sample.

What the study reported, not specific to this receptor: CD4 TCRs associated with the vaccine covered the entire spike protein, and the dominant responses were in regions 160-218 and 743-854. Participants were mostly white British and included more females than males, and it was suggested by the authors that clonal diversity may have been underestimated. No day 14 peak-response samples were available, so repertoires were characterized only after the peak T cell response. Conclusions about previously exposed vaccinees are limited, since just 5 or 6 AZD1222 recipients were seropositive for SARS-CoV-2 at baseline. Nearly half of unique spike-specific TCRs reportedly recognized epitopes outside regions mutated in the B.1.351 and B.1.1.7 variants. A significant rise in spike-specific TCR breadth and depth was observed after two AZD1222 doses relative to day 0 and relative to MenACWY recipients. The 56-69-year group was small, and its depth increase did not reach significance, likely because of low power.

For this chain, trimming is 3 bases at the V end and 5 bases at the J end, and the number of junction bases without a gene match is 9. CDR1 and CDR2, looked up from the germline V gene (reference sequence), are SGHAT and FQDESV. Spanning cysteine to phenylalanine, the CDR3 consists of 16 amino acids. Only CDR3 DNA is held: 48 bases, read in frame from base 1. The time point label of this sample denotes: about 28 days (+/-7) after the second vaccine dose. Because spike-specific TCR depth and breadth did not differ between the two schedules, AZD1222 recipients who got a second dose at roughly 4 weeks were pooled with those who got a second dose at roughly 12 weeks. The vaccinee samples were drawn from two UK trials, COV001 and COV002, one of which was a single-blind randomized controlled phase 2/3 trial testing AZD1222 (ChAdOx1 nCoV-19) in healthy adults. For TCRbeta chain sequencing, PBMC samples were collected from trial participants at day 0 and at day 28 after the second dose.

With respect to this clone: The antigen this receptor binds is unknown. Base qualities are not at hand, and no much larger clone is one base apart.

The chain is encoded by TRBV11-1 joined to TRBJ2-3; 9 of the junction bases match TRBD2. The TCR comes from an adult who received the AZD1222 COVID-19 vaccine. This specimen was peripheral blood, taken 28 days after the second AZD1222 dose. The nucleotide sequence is TGTGCCAGCAGCTTCGGCGTTGGCGGGAGGGGAGATACGCAGTATTTT. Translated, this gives CASSFGVGGRGDTQYF.